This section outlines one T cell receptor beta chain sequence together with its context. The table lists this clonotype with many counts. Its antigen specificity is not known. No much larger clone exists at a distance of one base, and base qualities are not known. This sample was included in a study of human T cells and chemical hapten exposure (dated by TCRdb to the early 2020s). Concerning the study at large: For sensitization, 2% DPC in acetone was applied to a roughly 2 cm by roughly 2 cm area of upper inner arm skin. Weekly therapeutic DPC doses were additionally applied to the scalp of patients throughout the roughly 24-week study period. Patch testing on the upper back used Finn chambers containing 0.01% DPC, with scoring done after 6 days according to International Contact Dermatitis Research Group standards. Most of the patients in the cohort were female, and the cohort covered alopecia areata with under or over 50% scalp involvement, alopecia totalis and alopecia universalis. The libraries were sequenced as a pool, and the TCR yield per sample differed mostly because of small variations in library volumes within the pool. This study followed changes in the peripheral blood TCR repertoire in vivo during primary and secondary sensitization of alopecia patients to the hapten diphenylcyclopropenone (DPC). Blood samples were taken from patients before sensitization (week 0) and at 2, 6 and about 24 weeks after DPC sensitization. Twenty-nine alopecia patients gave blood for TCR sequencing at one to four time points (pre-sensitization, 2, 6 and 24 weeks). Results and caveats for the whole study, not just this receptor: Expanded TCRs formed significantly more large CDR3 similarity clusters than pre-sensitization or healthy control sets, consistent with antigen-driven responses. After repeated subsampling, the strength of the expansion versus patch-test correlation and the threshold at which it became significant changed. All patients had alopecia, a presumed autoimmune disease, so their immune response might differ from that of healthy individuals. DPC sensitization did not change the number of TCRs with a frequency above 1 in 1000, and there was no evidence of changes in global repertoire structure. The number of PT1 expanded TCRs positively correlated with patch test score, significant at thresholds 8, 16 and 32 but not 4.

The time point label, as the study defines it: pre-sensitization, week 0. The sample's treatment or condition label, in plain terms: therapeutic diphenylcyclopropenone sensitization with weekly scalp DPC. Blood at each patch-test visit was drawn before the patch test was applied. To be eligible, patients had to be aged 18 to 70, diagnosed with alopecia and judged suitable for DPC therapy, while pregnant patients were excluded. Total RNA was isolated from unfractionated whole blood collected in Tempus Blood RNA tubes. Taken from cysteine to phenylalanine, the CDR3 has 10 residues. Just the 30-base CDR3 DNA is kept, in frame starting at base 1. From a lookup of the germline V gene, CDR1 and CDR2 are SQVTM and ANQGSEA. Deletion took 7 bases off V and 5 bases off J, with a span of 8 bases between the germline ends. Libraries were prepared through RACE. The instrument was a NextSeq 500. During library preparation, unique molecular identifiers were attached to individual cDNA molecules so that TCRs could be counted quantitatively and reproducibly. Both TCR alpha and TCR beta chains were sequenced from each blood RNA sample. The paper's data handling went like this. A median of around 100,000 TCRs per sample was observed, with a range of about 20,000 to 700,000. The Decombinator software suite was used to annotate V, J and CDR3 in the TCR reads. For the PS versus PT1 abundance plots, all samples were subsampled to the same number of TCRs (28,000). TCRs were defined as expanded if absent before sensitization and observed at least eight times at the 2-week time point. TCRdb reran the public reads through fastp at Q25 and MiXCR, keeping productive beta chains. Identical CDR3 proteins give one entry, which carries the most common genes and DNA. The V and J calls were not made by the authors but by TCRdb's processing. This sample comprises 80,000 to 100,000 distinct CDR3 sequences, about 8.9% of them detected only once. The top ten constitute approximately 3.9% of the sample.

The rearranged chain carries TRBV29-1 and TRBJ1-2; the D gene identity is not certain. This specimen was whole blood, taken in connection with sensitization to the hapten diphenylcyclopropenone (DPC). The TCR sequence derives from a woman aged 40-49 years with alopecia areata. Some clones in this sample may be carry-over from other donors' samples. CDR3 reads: CSAMSYGYTF. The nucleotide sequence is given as TGCAGCGCCATGAGTTATGGCTACACCTTC.